The 19 T cell receptor beta chains given below trace back to one sample, sequenced in a study of T cells after posttransplantation cyclophosphamide. Here immunoSEQ multiplex PCR was the method, and the copy in TCRdb shows in-frame clones only, minus some. Among 9,800 or so clones listed, around 90% were seen once. Controls had myeloablative marrow grafts with methotrexate and calcineurin inhibitor, sampled at 1 year. The material was PBMCs, obtained 430 to 450 days after allogeneic stem cell transplant with calcineurin inhibitor and methotrexate. The receptors here all came from a male patient between 45 and 60 years old who received an allogeneic stem cell transplant from an unrelated donor, was CMV-positive, and had chronic GVHD only. The graft donor may be the source of some T cells.

The V and J genes are TRBV7-3 and TRBJ2-3; a possible D gene is TRBD2 (5 bases). Per the germline V gene, CDR1 is SGHTA and CDR2 is FQGTGA. V was shortened by 5 bases and J by 4 bases, with 16 bases between the two germline ends. The CDR3 is made up of 15 amino acids. CDR3 sequence (DNA): TGTGCCAGCAGCAACCCCACCGAGGGCTCAGATACGCAGTATTTT. This sequence encodes CASSNPTEGSDTQYF.

The CDR3 nucleotides read TGTGCCAGCGACGGGGGGGTATTGACTAGCGGGGAACAAGAGACCCAGTACTTC. Translation gives CASDGGVLTSGEQETQYF. The rearrangement joins TRBV21-1 to TRBJ2-5; the listed D gene, TRBD2, was not tested against the DNA. TRBV21-1 is deemed a pseudogene. This CDR3 has 18 residues.

This chain links TRBV9 with TRBJ1-1, with 7 bases identical to TRBD1. J gave up 2 bases and V 4 bases, and 8 bases lay outside the gene matches. The CDR3 consists of 15 residues. The germline CDR1 and CDR2 sequences are SGDLS and YYNGEE. The CDR3: CASSLSDRANTEAFF. Written as DNA, the CDR3 is TGTGCCAGCAGCCTTTCCGACAGGGCTAACACTGAAGCTTTCTTT.

The chain combines TRBV5-6 with TRBJ1-1, with D perhaps matching TRBD1 (5 bases). V was cut by 1 base and J by 0 bases, with 16 bases left in between. The CDR3 is made up of 17 amino acids. The germline gives CDR1 SGHDT, CDR2 YYEEEE. The CDR3 DNA is TGTGCCAGCAGCTTGAGGAACTACAGGCAGATGAACACTGAAGCTTTCTTT. As protein: CASSLRNYRQMNTEAFF.

The chain has TRBV9 and TRBJ2-7, with D possibly TRBD2 on 6 matching bases. With 4 bases removed from V and 0 bases from J, the gap between germline ends came to 11 bases. The CDR3 is 14 residues long. From germline, CDR1 is SGDLS and CDR2 YYNGEE. The CDR3 DNA reads as TGTGCCAGCAGCCCTGGAGGGTTCTCCTACGAGCAGTACTTC. Protein: CASSPGGFSYEQYF.

This clone has just one count. This rearrangement joins TRBV6-5 to TRBJ2-2; TRBD2 is a possible D gene (5 bases). Trimming shortened V by 2 bases and J by 4 bases, and 5 bases separated the two germline ends. CDR3 length: 13 residues. CDR1 and CDR2 (germline): MNHEY, SVGAGI. CDR3 in amino acids: CASSYRGTGELFF. The CDR3 DNA reads TGTGCCAGCAGTTACCGGGGCACCGGGGAGCTGTTTTTT.

The genes are TRBV5-4 and TRBJ2-3; tentative D call: TRBD2 (6 bases). This CDR3 is 17 amino acids long. Germline CDR1 is SGHNT and CDR2 is YYREEE (reference sequence). Deletions cut 4 bases from V and 2 bases from J, with 20 bases between. CDR3 residues: CASSPARGNLITDTQYF. The CDR3 DNA sequence: TGTGCCAGCAGCCCCGCCCGGGGGAATCTCATCACAGATACGCAGTATTTT. Full variable domain (rest looked up from reference TRBV5-4 and TRBJ2-3): ETGVTQSPTHLIKTRGQQVTLRCSSQSGHNTVSWYQQALGQGPQFIFQYYREEENGRGNFPPRFSGLQFPNYSSELNVNALELDDSALYLCASSPARGNLITDTQYFGPGTRLTVL.

The chain has TRBV5-4 and TRBJ2-7; 11 positions match TRBD1. J was trimmed by 4 bases and V by 5 bases; bases with no gene match: 8. Germline-derived CDR1 and CDR2 are SGHNT and YYREEE (reference sequence). The CDR3 extends over 15 amino acids. The CDR3 sequence: CASSPGTGGGYEQYF. In nucleotides, the CDR3 is TGTGCCAGCAGTCCCGGGACAGGGGGTGGGTACGAGCAGTACTTC.

This rearrangement joins TRBV7-9 to TRBJ2-7; 7 nucleotides match TRBD1. The CDR3 loop spans 14 amino acids. Germline CDR1 is SEHNR and CDR2 is FQNEAQ (reference sequence). Trimming removed 5 bases from V and 2 bases from J; junction bases left unmatched: 6. The CDR3 nucleotides read TGTGCCAGCAGCGCCGGGACAGCCACCTACGAGCAGTACTTC. This codes for CASSAGTATYEQYF. The whole variable domain, remainder taken from reference TRBV7-9 and TRBJ2-7, is DTGVSQNPRHKITKRGQNVTFRCDPISEHNRLYWYRQTLGQGPEFLTYFQNEAQLEKSRLLSDRFSAERPKGSFSTLEIQRTEQGDSAMYLCASSAGTATYEQYFGPGTRLTVT.

The rearrangement uses TRBV11-2 and TRBJ1-2; possible D gene TRBD1, 5 bases. Germline lookup yields CDR1 SGHAT and CDR2 FQNNGV. V was cut by 0 bases and J by 6 bases, with 5 bases left in between. This CDR3 has 12 amino acids. The CDR3 sequence is CASSLDRDGYTF. The DNA for the CDR3 is TGTGCCAGCAGCTTAGACAGGGATGGCTACACCTTC.

The V and J genes are TRBV7-2 and TRBJ2-2; D possibly corresponds to TRBD1 (6 bases). V was cut by 8 bases and J by 6 bases, with 19 bases left in between. In germline, CDR1 is SGHTA, CDR2 FQGNSA. The CDR3 contains 15 residues. The CDR3 protein is CASSQGINMAGELFF. The CDR3 bases are TGTGCCAGCTCCCAGGGGATTAATATGGCCGGGGAGCTGTTTTTT.

The chain couples TRBV6-6 to TRBJ1-1, with TRBD1 identical over 8 bases. CDR1 MNHNY and CDR2 SVGAGI come from the germline V gene (reference sequence). With 2 bases clipped from V and 5 bases from J, the junction kept 4 bases outside the gene matches. The CDR3 spans 14 residues. The CDR3 sequence is CASSYLDRETEAFF. The DNA for the CDR3 is TGTGCCAGCAGTTACCTGGACAGGGAGACTGAAGCTTTCTTT.

The chain recombines TRBV28 with TRBJ2-7; D perhaps matches TRBD1 (5 bases). This CDR3 region has 13 residues. Trimming took off 7 bases at V and 4 bases at J, with 14 bases between the two ends. CDR1 and CDR2 from the germline V gene are MDHEN and SYDVKM. CDR3 protein: CASTPGHQYEQYF. The CDR3 DNA reads as TGTGCCAGCACGCCAGGGCATCAGTACGAGCAGTACTTC.

The chain couples TRBV9 to TRBJ2-7; 7 nucleotides align to TRBD2. Unmatched junction bases numbered 5, after V lost 5 bases and J lost 3 bases. Germline-derived CDR1 and CDR2 are SGDLS and YYNGEE. This CDR3 region has 13 residues. Here the CDR3 DNA reads TGTGCCAGCAGTCCTAGCGGCAACTACGAGCAGTACTTC. Translation: CASSPSGNYEQYF.

This chain connects TRBV2 to TRBJ2-7; tentatively, D is TRBD1 (5 bases). The V end lost 2 bases, the J end lost 6 bases, and 14 bases lay between the germline ends. Germline CDR1 reads SNHLY; CDR2 reads FYNNEI. The CDR3 extends over 14 amino acids. CDR3 sequence: CASSEQVGHSEQYF. The DNA for the CDR3 is TGTGCCAGCAGTGAACAGGTGGGGCATAGCGAGCAGTACTTC.

The chain uses TRBV19 and TRBJ2-5, with a possible D match to TRBD1 (5 bases). The tail of the sequence fits TRBJ2-7 better, so the J call may be wrong. Germline V CDR1 and CDR2: LNHDA, SQIVND (reference sequence). The CDR3 runs to 13 residues. CDR3 sequence reads: CASSTAGLGEQYF. CDR3 nucleotides: TGTGCCAGTAGTACTGCAGGGTTGGGCGAGCAGTACTTC.

V and J are TRBV4-2 and TRBJ2-1; TRBD1 aligns across 9 bases. CDR3 length: 15 residues. Germline CDR1 reads LGHNA; CDR2 reads YNFKEQ. After removal of 6 bases from V and 10 bases from J, the junction contained 13 bases not matched to a gene. The chain's CDR3 is CASRGSGTGREEQFF. CDR3 nucleotides: TGTGCCAGCAGGGGGTCCGGGACAGGGAGGGAGGAGCAGTTCTTC.

The chain uses TRBV11-2 and TRBJ2-7; 9 bases line up with TRBD1. The CDR3 has 15 amino acids. CDR1 and CDR2 (germline): SGHAT, FQNNGV. V lost 3 bases, J lost 3 bases, and 6 bases stayed unmatched. As DNA, the CDR3 is TGTGCCAGCAGCTTGTTCGGACAGGGGTTCTACGAGCAGTACTTC. Its protein is CASSLFGQGFYEQYF.

This rearrangement joins TRBV6-6 to TRBJ1-2; perhaps TRBD1 as D (6 bases). The germline CDR1 and CDR2 sequences are MNHNY and SVGAGI (reference sequence). V was trimmed by 4 bases and J by 10 bases, leaving 13 bases between them. This CDR3 has 12 residues. Here the CDR3 reads CASSFGQPLYTF. In DNA, the CDR3 is TGTGCCAGCAGTTTCGGACAGCCCCTCTACACCTTC.